This passage covers 14 T cell receptor beta chains from one sample sequenced in a study of TIL therapy for anti-PD-1-resistant metastatic lung cancer. This was the immunoSEQ v3 assay. This table comes from immunoSEQ multiplex PCR, and its TCRdb copy is limited to in-frame clones, with some not included. The data contain about 4,800 clones, 64% of them singletons. Stated time point: pre-treatment sample, taken before nivolumab and TIL therapy. The tumor samples were excised metastases, mostly pleural nodules or supraclavicular lymph nodes. This specimen consisted of tumor tissue, obtained at baseline. These TCRs come from a man in his 70s with non-small cell lung cancer.

In its sample, this clone was seen a few times. The chain uses TRBV4-1 and TRBJ2-6, with a tentative D call TRBD1 (5 bases). The CDR3 extends over 16 amino acids. Germline CDR1 and CDR2: MGHRA and YSYEKL. V was shortened by 0 bases and J by 2 bases, with 8 bases between the two germline ends. In nucleotides, the CDR3 is TGCGCCAGCAGCCAAGATCAGGGTACTGGGGCCAACGTCCTGACTTTC. Protein sequence: CASSQDQGTGANVLTF.

This clone showed up just once. This chain connects TRBV27 to TRBJ2-1; D is unresolved. The germline gives CDR1 MNHEY, CDR2 SMNVEV (reference sequence). Trimming took off 5 bases at V and 3 bases at J, with 11 bases between the two ends. The CDR3 spans 14 residues. CDR3 sequence: CASSPAQFYNEQFF. DNA for the CDR3: TGTGCCAGCAGTCCGGCTCAGTTCTACAATGAGCAGTTCTTC.

The chain has TRBV7-2 and TRBJ2-6; D is ambiguous. Germline lookup yields CDR1 SGHTA and CDR2 FQGNSA. The CDR3 totals 16 residues. V lost 5 bases, J lost 0 bases, and 11 bases lay in between. CDR3 in amino acids: CASSPVGSSGANVLTF. The CDR3 region has the DNA TGTGCCAGCAGCCCCGTTGGCAGCTCTGGGGCCAACGTCCTGACTTTC.

The rearrangement joins TRBV5-1 to TRBJ1-1; 9 bases are a match to TRBD1. CDR3 length equals 16 residues. In germline, CDR1 is SGHRS, CDR2 YFSETQ. J was trimmed by 2 bases and V by 3 bases; bases with no gene match: 8. CDR3 nucleotide sequence: TGCGCCAGCAGCTCGACATTACAGGGGGCAAACACTGAAGCTTTCTTT. It translates to CASSSTLQGANTEAFF.

About this clone: The sample carries other DNA sequences with the same CDR3. CDR3: CASSQVGGRENNEQFF. In DNA, the CDR3 is TGCGCCAGCAGCCAAGTGGGCGGGAGGGAAAACAATGAGCAGTTCTTC. The chain recombines TRBV4-1 with TRBJ2-1, with 9 bases fitting TRBD2. Trimming removed 1 base from V and 5 bases from J; junction bases left unmatched: 6. The CDR3 loop spans 16 amino acids. Germline CDR1 MGHRA, CDR2 YSYEKL.

This clone rates as large (0.1 to 1%). V usage is TRBV5-1 and J usage is TRBJ1-1; possibly TRBD1 for D (5 bases). The CDR3 spans 15 residues. The germline V and J ends were trimmed by 0 bases and 5 bases, with 14 bases remaining between them. In germline, CDR1 is SGHRS, CDR2 YFSETQ. The CDR3 sequence is CASSLVPGIETEAFF. CDR3 DNA sequence: TGCGCCAGCAGCTTGGTTCCAGGGATAGAGACTGAAGCTTTCTTT.

J is TRBJ2-1 and V is TRBV25-1, with D possibly matching TRBD1 (6 bases). The CDR3 runs to 15 residues. The V and J ends lost 3 bases and 6 bases respectively, with 15 bases between them. Germline V gene data show CDR1 as MGHDK and CDR2 as SYGVNS. The CDR3 reads CASSDPFGQSNEQFF. In DNA form, the CDR3 reads TGTGCCAGCAGTGACCCCTTCGGACAGTCCAATGAGCAGTTCTTC.

The gene calls are TRBV11-2 and TRBJ1-2; 9 nucleotides agree with TRBD1. This CDR3 has 14 residues. Germline V gene data show CDR1 as SGHAT and CDR2 as FQNNGV. The V gene end was trimmed by 3 bases and the J gene end by 4 bases; junction bases not matched to a gene: 3. CDR3 bases: TGTGCCAGCAGCTTCCCGACAGGGGGCTATGGCTACACCTTC. Its protein product is CASSFPTGGYGYTF.

The chain recombines TRBV5-6 with TRBJ2-5; D is tentatively TRBD1 or TRBD2 (6 bases each). The germline V gene encodes CDR1 SGHDT and CDR2 YYEEEE. The length of the CDR3 is 16 residues. The germline V and J ends were trimmed by 1 base and 2 bases, with 15 bases remaining between them. CDR3 nucleotide sequence: TGTGCCAGCAGCTTGAGGGGGACTTCTTATCAAGAGACCCAGTACTTC. Protein product: CASSLRGTSYQETQYF.

V usage is TRBV19 and J usage is TRBJ1-6; 7 bases align to TRBD1. The CDR3 totals 14 residues. Germline V CDR1 and CDR2: LNHDA, SQIVND (reference sequence). The junction had 10 bases not matched to a gene; V was cut back by 8 bases and J by 9 bases. CDR3 in DNA: TGTGCCAGTGGGTCCCAGGGGGTTCGTTCACCCCTCCACTTT. Its translation: CASGSQGVRSPLHF.

This clone was found a few times. In DNA form, the CDR3 reads TGTGCCAGCACCGAGGGAGGGAAGAATTCACCCCTCCACTTT. Its protein is CASTEGGKNSPLHF. The chain couples TRBV2 to TRBJ1-6, with D unresolved. The V and J ends lost 7 bases and 7 bases respectively, with 14 bases between them. Germline-derived CDR1 and CDR2 are SNHLY and FYNNEI. The CDR3 is 14 residues long.

The sample holds a few counts of this clone. The CDR3 is CASSPRTALSSYEQYF. The CDR3 coding sequence is TGTGCCAGCAGTCCTCGGACAGCCTTGAGCTCCTACGAGCAGTACTTC. V and J are TRBV27 and TRBJ2-7; a possible D gene is TRBD1 (6 bases). The CDR3 runs to 16 residues. Trimming took 5 bases from V and 0 from J, leaving 17 bases between them. Germline values: CDR1 MNHEY, CDR2 SMNVEV (reference sequence).

This clone came up a few times. The CDR3 coding sequence is TGTGCCAGCAGCTCCCCGACAGGGTCTGGAAACACCATATATTTT. Translated, it gives CASSSPTGSGNTIYF. The rearrangement joins TRBV5-4 to TRBJ1-3; 7 positions match TRBD1. The CDR3 covers 15 residues. The germline CDR1 and CDR2 sequences are SGHNT and YYREEE (reference sequence). The V and J ends lost 3 bases and 1 base, in that order; junction bases with no gene match: 4.

The chain links TRBV19 to TRBJ2-1; 9 bases align to TRBD1. V lost 6 bases and J lost 7; bases outside the gene matches: 4. This CDR3 region has 13 residues. Germline V gene lookup returns CDR1 LNHDA and CDR2 SQIVND (reference sequence). In DNA form, the CDR3 reads TGTGCCAGTAGGCTCGACAGGGGGAATGAGCAGTTCTTC. As protein: CASRLDRGNEQFF.